These T cell receptor beta chains were read from a single sample in a study of blood T cell repertoires in COVID-19. Only in-frame clones appear in the TCRdb table, and some are missing; sequencing was by immunoSEQ multiplex PCR. The table shows around 130,000 clones, with around 80% occurring only once. What was sequenced was PBMCs or T cells enriched from blood (not recorded which). The origin of the receptors is a middle-aged man with acute COVID-19. CDR3s include the opening cysteine and the closing phenylalanine or tryptophan. D genes are given only for firm matches. The size entry is marked missing in some rows and otherwise reads once, few, many or a size class.

v_gene	d_gene	j_gene	abundance	CDR3nt	CDR3aa
TRBV3-1/TRBV3-2	.	TRBJ2-7	.	TGTGCCAGCAGCCTTCACGGGACTCGGATCTACGAGCAGTACTTC	CASSLHGTRIYEQYF
TRBV5-8	.	TRBJ1-6	.	TGTGCCAGCTCCAGAAGCGGCTCACCCCTCCACTTT	CASSRSGSPLHF
TRBV4-2	TRBD2	TRBJ2-7	.	TGTGCCAGCAGCCAAGATCGGGGGGGACTCTACGAGCAGTACTTC	CASSQDRGGLYEQYF
TRBV7-8	.	TRBJ1-2	.	TGTGCCAGCAGCTTAGTAGGGGAATGGCATGGCTACACCTTC	CASSLVGEWHGYTF
TRBV30	.	TRBJ2-7	.	TGTGCCTGGAGTGTCGGGTTGTCCTACGAGCAGTACTTC	CAWSVGLSYEQYF
TRBV7-2	.	TRBJ1-2	few	TGTGCCAGCAGCGTCGGAGAGAACTATGGCTACACCTTC	CASSVGENYGYTF
TRBV28	.	TRBJ2-2	.	TGTGCCAGCAGTCCCTACAGGGACACCGGGGAGCTGTTTTTT	CASSPYRDTGELFF
TRBV9	.	TRBJ1-6	.	TGTGCCAGCAGCGTAACGGATTCACCCCTCCACTTT	CASSVTDSPLHF
TRBV5-8	.	TRBJ2-1	.	TGTGCCAGCAGCTTGAGGAGAGGCGGCCTTGATCAGCAGTTCTTC	CASSLRRGGLDQQFF
TRBV5-6	.	TRBJ2-3	.	TGTGCCAGCAGCTTTGCGGGGTCCACAGATACGCAGTATTTT	CASSFAGSTDTQYF
TRBV28	.	TRBJ1-2	.	TGTGCCAGCAGGGCAACAGGGTACTATGGCTACACCTTC	CASRATGYYGYTF
TRBV7-9	.	TRBJ2-3	few	TGTGCCAGCAGCCCGGGAGACCTTAGCACAGATACGCAGTATTTT	CASSPGDLSTDTQYF
TRBV6-5	.	TRBJ2-5	.	TGTGCCAGCAGTTCGGGACATAAACAAGAGACCCAGTACTTC	CASSSGHKQETQYF
TRBV30	.	TRBJ1-1	.	TGTGCCTGGAGTGTACCGGGTAAGAACACTGAAGCTTTCTTT	CAWSVPGKNTEAFF
TRBV4-2	TRBD2	TRBJ2-7	.	TGTGCCAGCAGCCTAAGCGGGGCTAGCGGGGGGCCCAACGAGCAGTACTTC	CASSLSGASGGPNEQYF
TRBV3-1/TRBV3-2	.	TRBJ1-6	.	TGTGCCAGCAGCTCAGGGCCCAATTCACCCCTCCACTTT	CASSSGPNSPLHF
TRBV18	TRBD1	TRBJ2-2	.	TGTGCCAGCTCACTGAGACAGGGTCCGAACACCGGGGAGCTGTTTTTT	CASSLRQGPNTGELFF
TRBV29-1	TRBD2	TRBJ2-7	.	TGCAGCGTTTCAAGCGGGAGCCTCGAGCAGTACTTC	CSVSSGSLEQYF
TRBV3-1/TRBV3-2	.	TRBJ1-3	.	TGTGCCAGCAGCCAAAGGGGAACGGGCTCTGGAAACACCATATATTTT	CASSQRGTGSGNTIYF
TRBV6-5	.	TRBJ2-7	.	TGTGCCAGCAGTTCCGAGGGTGAGGTGGACGAGCAGTACTTC	CASSSEGEVDEQYF
TRBV12-3/TRBV12-4	.	TRBJ2-2	.	TGTGCCAGCAGCCGGGGCACCGGGGAGCTGTTTTTT	CASSRGTGELFF
TRBV6-5	.	TRBJ1-2	.	TGTGCCAGCAAGGGTACAGGCCGCATTAACTATGGCTACACCTTC	CASKGTGRINYGYTF
TRBV6-4	TRBD1	TRBJ2-1	.	TGTGCCAGCAGTGACTCGAGCATAGGGACAGGGGCCTACAATGAGCAGTTCTTC	CASSDSSIGTGAYNEQFF
TRBV19	TRBD1	TRBJ1-1	.	TGTGCCAGTAGCCTCACCGGGACAGGCCCCCGGGGGGCTTTCTTT	CASSLTGTGPRGAFF